Below, 14 T cell receptor beta chains from the same sample are listed, as sequenced in a study of T cell clones after liver transplantation. The data were produced by immunoSEQ multiplex PCR, yet TCRdb's version contains in-frame clones alone and is incomplete. The table has more than 95,000 clones, 82% seen once. The source was CD4+ T cells from blood, collected before liver transplant. These receptors came from a human donor who received a liver transplant.

This sequence joins TRBV6-5 and TRBJ1-2; 7 nucleotides match TRBD1. The germline V gene has CDR1 MNHEY and CDR2 SVGAGI. There are 13 residues in the CDR3. V lost 5 bases, J lost 4 bases, and 4 bases stayed unmatched. The CDR3 DNA follows: TGTGCCAGCAGTCAGGGGACAGTCTATGGCTACACCTTC. Its translation is CASSQGTVYGYTF.

This chain links TRBV9 with TRBJ2-3; 11 bases line up with TRBD2. Trimming took 4 bases from V and 1 from J; bases not matched to a gene: 2. CDR1 SGDLS and CDR2 YYNGEE come from the germline V gene. The CDR3 is 15 residues long. The CDR3 loop reads CASSQGLAGTDTQYF. The CDR3 bases are TGTGCCAGCAGCCAGGGACTAGCGGGCACAGATACGCAGTATTTT.

The chain joins TRBV2 to TRBJ2-4; 7 bases fit TRBD2. V dropped 7 bases and J dropped 3; count of bases not matched to a gene: 12. This CDR3 is 16 amino acids long. Germline CDR1 is SNHLY and CDR2 is FYNNEI. The CDR3 is CASNKGGEIDKNIQYF. The CDR3 DNA reads TGTGCCAGCAACAAGGGAGGGGAGATTGACAAAAACATTCAGTACTTC.

This sequence joins TRBV19 and TRBJ2-7, with D uncertain. Germline values: CDR1 LNHDA, CDR2 SQIVND (reference sequence). The ends were cut back, 1 base at V and 7 bases at J, with 5 bases in the middle. The CDR3 totals 11 residues. The CDR3 nucleotides are TGTGCCAGTAGTATAGCCGGGGAGCAGTACTTC. This codes for CASSIAGEQYF. The entire variable domain, with the rest obtained from reference TRBV19 and TRBJ2-7, is as follows: DGGITQSPKYLFRKEGQNVTLSCEQNLNHDAMYWYRQDPGQGLRLIYYSQIVNDFQKGDIAEGYSVSREKKESFPLTVTSAQKNPTAFYLCASSIAGEQYFGPGTRLTVT.

This rearrangement joins TRBV5-4 to TRBJ1-2; D unresolved. The CDR3 totals 15 residues. V was trimmed by 2 bases and J by 0 bases, leaving 11 bases between them. Per the germline V gene, CDR1 is SGHNT and CDR2 is YYREEE (reference sequence). The DNA for the CDR3 is TGTGCCAGCAGCTTCCGGCAATCGTCTAACTATGGCTACACCTTC. Amino acid sequence: CASSFRQSSNYGYTF.

The DNA of the CDR3 is TGTGCCAGCACTCGGGGGAACACTGAAGCTTTCTTT. Residues: CASTRGNTEAFF. The chain uses TRBV6-1 and TRBJ1-1; D not resolved. Trimming removed 7 bases at V and 1 base at J, with 7 bases between. Germline V lookup: CDR1 MNHNS, CDR2 SASEGT. The CDR3 has 12 residues.

This clone was seen once. V gene TRBV5-8 combines with J gene TRBJ1-1; D possibly corresponds to TRBD1 (5 bases). The length of the CDR3 is 14 residues. V was trimmed by 4 bases and J by 10 bases, leaving 20 bases between them. Germline V gene data show CDR1 as SGHTS and CDR2 as YDEGEE. The CDR3: CASSPGLMGFLAFF. In nucleotides, the CDR3 is TGTGCCAGCAGCCCGGGACTCATGGGGTTCTTAGCTTTCTTT.

This clone has just a few counts. The rearrangement uses TRBV7-9 and TRBJ2-3; D unresolved. The V end lost 5 bases, the J end lost 2 bases, and 20 bases lay between the germline ends. CDR3 size: 17 residues. CDR1 SEHNR and CDR2 FQNEAQ come from the germline V gene (reference sequence). CDR3 DNA: TGTGCCAGCAGCCCCCCGTTTAGGCACAAGGCCACAGATACGCAGTATTTT. Its translation is CASSPPFRHKATDTQYF.

This chain connects TRBV25-1 to TRBJ1-6; D remains ambiguous. This CDR3 has 17 residues. Germline V lookup: CDR1 MGHDK, CDR2 SYGVNS. The ends were cut back, 4 bases at V and 0 bases at J, with 13 bases in the middle. The CDR3 coding sequence is TGTGCCAGCAGTGTGGGATCCAGCGGCTCCTATAATTCACCCCTCCACTTT. This sequence encodes CASSVGSSGSYNSPLHF.

On this clone: The same CDR3 is also encoded by other DNA sequences in this sample. The J gene is TRBJ1-4, the V gene TRBV9; unclear D gene. Germline CDR1 SGDLS, CDR2 YYNGEE. The CDR3 extends over 15 amino acids. The V end was cut by 2 bases, the J end by 0 bases, with 8 bases between. Written as DNA, the CDR3 is TGTGCCAGCAGCGTTACAGATGCAACTAATGAAAAACTGTTTTTT. Translating gives CASSVTDATNEKLFF.

This chain joins TRBV19 and TRBJ1-1, with 7 positions matching TRBD1. Germline V gene sequence: CDR1 LNHDA, CDR2 SQIVND (reference sequence). V lost 9 bases, J lost 8 bases, and 15 bases stayed unmatched. CDR3 length: 14 amino acids. CDR3 residues: CASETGAVFGEAFF. CDR3 DNA: TGTGCCAGCGAAACAGGGGCGGTTTTCGGGGAAGCTTTCTTT.

The V gene is TRBV30, the J gene TRBJ1-2, with D maybe TRBD1 (6 bases). Germline V gene data show CDR1 as GTSNPN and CDR2 as SVGIG (reference sequence). The V and J ends lost 5 bases and 5 bases respectively, with 18 bases between them. The CDR3 is made up of 14 amino acids. CDR3 region: CAWLQQGSVYGYTF. The CDR3 DNA reads TGTGCCTGGCTCCAACAGGGTAGTGTGTATGGCTACACCTTC.

V usage is TRBV25-1 and J usage is TRBJ1-4, with D uncertain. The CDR3 totals 15 residues. Germline V gene data show CDR1 as MGHDK and CDR2 as SYGVNS. The germline V and J ends were trimmed by 3 bases and 4 bases, with 12 bases remaining between them. CDR3 sequence: CASSDPRGFNEKLFF. In DNA, the CDR3 is TGTGCCAGCAGTGACCCTCGTGGTTTTAATGAAAAACTGTTTTTT.

V and J are TRBV2 and TRBJ1-1; D remains ambiguous. The CDR3 is made up of 13 amino acids. Trimming removed 7 bases from V and 1 base from J, with 10 bases in between. From germline, CDR1 is SNHLY and CDR2 FYNNEI. CDR3 in DNA: TGTGCCAGCAAGAAGGGCGCGAACACTGAAGCTTTCTTT. Its translation is CASKKGANTEAFF. The whole variable domain, remainder taken from reference TRBV2 and TRBJ1-1, is EPEVTQTPSHQVTQMGQEVILRCVPISNHLYFYWYRQILGQKVEFLVSFYNNEISEKSEIFDDQFSVERPDGSNFTLKIRSTKLEDSAMYFCASKKGANTEAFFGQGTRLTVV.